This entry lists 2 T cell receptor beta chains sequenced from one sample in a study of a mutant IDH1 vaccine in newly diagnosed glioma. These receptors lack a known antigen. Assay: immunoSEQ multiplex PCR; the TCRdb copy retains only in-frame clones and omits some. The sample shows nearly 25,000 clones, 82% of them seen only once. Time point of the sample: week 47, end of study. One vaccine dose held 300 ug of mutant IDH1 20-mer peptide and came with topical imiquimod. The sample in question was PBMCs, obtained from a glioma patient whose treatment included an IDH1 peptide vaccine. These receptor sequences come from a man aged 40-49 years with glioma. Some clones in this sample may be carry-over from other donors' samples.

This chain uses TRBV7-8 with TRBJ2-2, with D unclear. Trimming took off 2 bases at V and 7 bases at J, with 5 bases between the two ends. Germline CDR1 SGHVS, CDR2 FQNEAQ. This CDR3 is built from 12 residues. DNA of the CDR3: TGTGCCAGCAGCTTAAGGGACGGGGAGCTGTTTTTT. This gives the protein CASSLRDGELFF.

This clone turned up a few times. The chain employs TRBV11-1 and TRBJ1-5; unclear D gene. CDR1 is SGHAT and CDR2 is FQDESV in the germline V gene (reference sequence). This CDR3 contains 16 residues. Between the trimmed V and J ends, which lost 1 base and 2 bases, there was a span of 12 bases. The CDR3 sequence: CASSLGSRDGNQPQHF. CDR3 coding DNA: TGTGCCAGCAGCTTAGGCTCACGGGATGGCAATCAGCCCCAGCATTTT.